This T cell receptor beta chain was captured by sequencing in a study of shared clonotypes between healthy human individuals. Study-level findings and limits: Sample collection involved blood only; tissue repertoires are likely different. The study drew on few donors, limiting represented genetic and exposure-history diversity.

Trimming took off 0 bases at V and 2 bases at J, with 11 bases between the two ends. Germline V gene data show CDR1 as SEHNR and CDR2 as FQNEAQ (reference sequence). This CDR3 comprises 16 residues. Several immunoSEQ plates received, in even portions, the genomic DNA of each subset. Assay: immunoSEQ multiplex PCR; the TCRdb copy retains only in-frame clones and omits some. This sample has more than 400,000 clones, with more than 65% found just once. Remarks on this clone: Its antigen is still unknown.

V is TRBV7-9 and J is TRBJ1-3, with D uncertain. The specimen was PBMCs. The receptor comes from a woman between 35 and 50 years old in good health. Some clones in this sample may be carry-over from other donors' samples. CDR3 residues: CASSLAAGDTGNTIYF. The CDR3 DNA reads TGTGCCAGCAGCTTAGCGGCAGGAGACACTGGAAACACCATATATTTT.